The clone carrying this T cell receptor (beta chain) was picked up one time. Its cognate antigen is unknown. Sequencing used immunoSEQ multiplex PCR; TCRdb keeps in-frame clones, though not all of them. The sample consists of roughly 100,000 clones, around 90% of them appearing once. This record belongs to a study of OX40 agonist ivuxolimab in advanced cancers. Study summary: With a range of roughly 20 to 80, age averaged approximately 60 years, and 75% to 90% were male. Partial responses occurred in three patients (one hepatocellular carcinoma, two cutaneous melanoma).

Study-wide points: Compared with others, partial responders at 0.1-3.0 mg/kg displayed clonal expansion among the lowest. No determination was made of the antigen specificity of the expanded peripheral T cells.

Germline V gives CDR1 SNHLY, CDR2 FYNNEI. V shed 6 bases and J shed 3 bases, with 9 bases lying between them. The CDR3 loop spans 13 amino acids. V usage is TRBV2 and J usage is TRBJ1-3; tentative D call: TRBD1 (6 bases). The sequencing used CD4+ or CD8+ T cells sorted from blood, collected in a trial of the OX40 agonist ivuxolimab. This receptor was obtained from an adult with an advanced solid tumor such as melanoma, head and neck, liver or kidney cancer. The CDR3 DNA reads TGTGCCAGCAGAGGGACAAATGGAAACACCATATATTTT. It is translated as CASRGTNGNTIYF.